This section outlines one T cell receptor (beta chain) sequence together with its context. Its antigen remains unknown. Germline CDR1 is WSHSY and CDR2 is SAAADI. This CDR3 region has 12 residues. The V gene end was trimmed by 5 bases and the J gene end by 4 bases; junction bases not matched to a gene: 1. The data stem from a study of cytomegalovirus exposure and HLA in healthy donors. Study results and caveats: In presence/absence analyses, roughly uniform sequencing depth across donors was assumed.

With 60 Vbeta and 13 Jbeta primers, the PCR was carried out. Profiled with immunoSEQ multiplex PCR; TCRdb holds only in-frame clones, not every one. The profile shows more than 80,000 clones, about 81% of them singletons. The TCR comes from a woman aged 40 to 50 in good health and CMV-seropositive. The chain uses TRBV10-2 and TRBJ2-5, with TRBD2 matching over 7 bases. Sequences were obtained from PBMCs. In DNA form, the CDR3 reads TGCGCCAGCAGTTTAGCGGGAGAGACCCAGTACTTC. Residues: CASSLAGETQYF.